These 14 T cell receptor beta chains came from one sample sequenced in a study of post-analysis software for immune sequencing data. Study observations and caveats: Controls showed lower frequencies than patients for a few TRBV segments, and TRBV5-6, TRBV5-1 and TRBV20-1 were among these.

Built from TCR beta cDNA, the libraries had unique molecular identifiers in them. TCRdb used MiXCR to reprocess the PCR reads, holding one entry per CDR3 protein. Among some 700,000 distinct CDR3 sequences listed, roughly three fifths were seen once. These receptors have no identified antigens. Sequenced sample: blood. The receptors were gathered from a girl aged 2 to 10 with multiple sclerosis.

J is TRBJ2-1 and V is TRBV7-9, with TRBD2 matching 8 bases. The ends lost 7 bases at V and 6 bases at J; junction bases unmatched: 17. This CDR3 comprises 17 residues. Looked up from germline, CDR1 is SEHNR and CDR2 is FQNEAQ (reference sequence). The CDR3 region has the DNA TGTGCCAGCATCCGAGGGGGAATAAGCGGGAGTGGCAATGAGCAGTTCTTC. Encoded protein: CASIRGGISGSGNEQFF.

The chain carries TRBV5-6 and TRBJ2-7, with 9 positions matching TRBD1. CDR1 and CDR2 from the germline V gene are SGHDT and YYEEEE. The V segment lost 4 bases and the J segment 3 bases; nucleotides outside the gene matches: 8. This CDR3 has 15 residues. The CDR3 protein is CASSPPGTGCYEQYF. CDR3 sequence (DNA): TGTGCCAGCAGCCCCCCCGGGACAGGGTGCTACGAGCAGTACTTC.

V usage is TRBV12-3 or TRBV12-4 and J usage is TRBJ2-3; TRBD2 aligns across 7 bases. The CDR3 spans 14 residues. V shed 4 bases, J shed 5 bases, and the junction held 6 bases outside the gene matches. In nucleotides, the CDR3 is TGTGCCAGCAGTTCGGGACTACCCCAAGATACGCAGTATTTT. Its translation: CASSSGLPQDTQYF.

This clonotype has only one observation. The gene calls are TRBV7-2 and TRBJ2-5, with D maybe TRBD1 (6 bases). The CDR3 is 14 residues long. Deletions cut 5 bases from V and 3 bases from J, with 13 bases between. The V gene's germline CDR1 is SGHTA and CDR2 FQGNSA. Here the CDR3 DNA reads TGTGCCAGCAGCCCGGACAGCACTAAAGAGACCCAGTACTTC. Translating gives CASSPDSTKETQYF.

There are many counts of this clonotype. This chain uses TRBV7-2 with TRBJ2-1, with TRBD2 identical over 7 bases. CDR3 length equals 16 residues. Germline lookup yields CDR1 SGHTA and CDR2 FQGNSA. J gave up 5 bases and V 4 bases, and 11 bases lay outside the gene matches. The CDR3 sequence: CASSYLRAGLNNEQFF. The CDR3 DNA follows: TGTGCCAGCAGCTATTTAAGAGCGGGGTTAAACAATGAGCAGTTCTTC.

This chain uses TRBV10-2 with TRBJ2-4, with 9 bases fitting TRBD1. The J call may be wrong; the DNA end is better matched by TRBJ2-7. Germline CDR1 reads WSHSY; CDR2 reads SAAADI. The CDR3 runs 15 residues. CDR3 sequence (DNA): TGCGCCAGCAGTCTACTCGGGACAGGGTCGAACGAGCAGTACTTC. This encodes CASSLLGTGSNEQYF.

The chain uses TRBV2 and TRBJ2-3; D might be TRBD2 (6 bases). Between the trimmed V and J ends, which lost 3 bases and 4 bases, there was a span of 14 bases. CDR1 and CDR2 from the germline V gene are SNHLY and FYNNEI. The CDR3 extends over 15 amino acids. The CDR3 region has the DNA TGTGCCAGCAGTGACAGGACTATCGGCGCAGATACGCAGTATTTT. Its translation: CASSDRTIGADTQYF. Looking up the rest from reference TRBV2 and TRBJ2-3 gives the full variable domain: EPEVTQTPSHQVTQMGQEVILRCVPISNHLYFYWYRQILGQKVEFLVSFYNNEISEKSEIFDDQFSVERPDGSNFTLKIRSTKLEDSAMYFCASSDRTIGADTQYFGPGTRLTVL.

This chain connects TRBV29-1 to TRBJ1-2; 8 bases match TRBD1. Germline-derived CDR1 and CDR2 are SQVTM and ANQGSEA. The CDR3 is 11 residues long. The trim removed 8 bases at V and 3 bases at J, leaving 2 bases unmatched. The DNA for the CDR3 is TGCAGCACAGGGGGTGACTATGGCTACACCTTC. It yields the protein CSTGGDYGYTF.

The chain is built from TRBV6-5 and TRBJ2-1, with TRBD1 matching 8 bases. Unmatched junction bases numbered 4, after V lost 7 bases and J lost 5 bases. Germline CDR1 MNHEY, CDR2 SVGAGI. CDR3 length: 13 residues. CDR3 protein: CASTGTGNNEQFF. CDR3 coding DNA: TGTGCCAGCACCGGGACAGGTAACAATGAGCAGTTCTTC.

V usage is TRBV5-1 and J usage is TRBJ2-3, with TRBD1 as a possible D gene (6 bases). Germline V gives CDR1 SGHRS, CDR2 YFSETQ. This CDR3 has 15 amino acids. The V end lost 1 base, the J end lost 6 bases, and 15 bases lay between the germline ends. The CDR3 here is CASSLRPGERDTQYF. CDR3 sequence (DNA): TGCGCCAGCAGCTTGAGGCCAGGGGAGAGGGATACGCAGTATTTT.

The V and J genes are TRBV5-1 and TRBJ2-5; TRBD2 aligns across 7 bases. With the DNA end fitting TRBJ2-7 better, the J assignment may be wrong. This CDR3 is built from 14 residues. Germline-derived CDR1 and CDR2 are SGHRS and YFSETQ. The DNA for the CDR3 is TGCGCCAGCAGCTTTTCGGCGGGAGAGTACGAGCAGTACTTC. Protein product: CASSFSAGEYEQYF.

The chain combines TRBV5-1 with TRBJ2-1, with 10 bases matching TRBD2. CDR3 size: 14 residues. Germline V CDR1 and CDR2: SGHRS, YFSETQ. J was trimmed by 5 bases and V by 10 bases; bases with no gene match: 9. CDR3 coding DNA: TGCGCCTCGAGGGGGGGACTAGCGAACAATGAGCAGTTCTTC. This encodes CASRGGLANNEQFF.

The chain links TRBV12-3 or TRBV12-4 to TRBJ1-5, with D perhaps TRBD1 (5 bases). The CDR3 spans 15 residues. V lost 5 bases to trimming and J lost 4 bases, with 15 bases between them. CDR3 region: CASSLRALGNQPQHF. In DNA, the CDR3 is TGTGCCAGCAGTCTCAGGGCTTTGGGGAATCAGCCCCAGCATTTT.

The rearrangement joins TRBV27 to TRBJ2-7; 8 nucleotides match TRBD1. The V gene end was trimmed by 5 bases and the J gene end by 3 bases; junction bases not matched to a gene: 9. The CDR3 runs to 15 residues. Per germline, CDR1 MNHEY and CDR2 SMNVEV (reference sequence). CDR3 protein: CASSPAGTGDYEQYF. DNA for the CDR3: TGTGCCAGCAGTCCCGCCGGGACAGGAGACTACGAGCAGTACTTC.